Each of the 21 T cell receptor beta chains below was sequenced from the same sample in a study of shared T cell receptors in the human thymus. The protocol was immunoSEQ multiplex PCR, while the TCRdb copy is restricted to in-frame clones and leaves out a portion. The sample has over 450,000 clones, approximately 78% seen once. The same sample was also studied in work on human thymus T cells.

The material sequenced was thymocytes. These receptor sequences come from a boy under two years old with a congenital heart defect.

This chain links TRBV7-9 with TRBJ1-1; 12 bases agree with TRBD1. The CDR3 covers 19 residues. V lost 1 base and J lost 0; bases outside the gene matches: 9. The germline V gene encodes CDR1 SEHNR and CDR2 FQNEAQ (reference sequence). The CDR3 loop reads CASSLVSRDRGRVNTEAFF. CDR3 nucleotides: TGTGCCAGCAGCTTAGTCTCCCGGGACAGGGGGCGGGTGAACACTGAAGCTTTCTTT.

This chain connects TRBV7-2 to TRBJ1-4; TRBD1 aligns across 9 bases. The germline V gene encodes CDR1 SGHTA and CDR2 FQGNSA. The CDR3 spans 18 residues. V shed 5 bases, J shed 2 bases, and the junction held 12 bases outside the gene matches. Here the CDR3 reads CASSAGGFGQGTNEKLFF. DNA for the CDR3: TGTGCCAGCAGCGCCGGGGGGTTCGGACAGGGGACTAATGAAAAACTGTTTTTT.

V usage is TRBV28 and J usage is TRBJ1-5, with D perhaps matching TRBD1 (5 bases). This CDR3 is 14 amino acids long. Per germline, CDR1 MDHEN and CDR2 SYDVKM. The V end was cut by 3 bases, the J end by 4 bases, with 10 bases between. The chain's CDR3 is CASSFRQKNQPQHF. Written as DNA, the CDR3 is TGTGCCAGCAGTTTTCGACAGAAAAATCAGCCCCAGCATTTT.

This sequence joins TRBV6-5 and TRBJ1-5, with D possibly being TRBD1 (5 bases). Between the trimmed V and J ends, which lost 6 bases and 4 bases, there was a span of 13 bases. Per germline, CDR1 MNHEY and CDR2 SVGAGI. This CDR3 has 14 amino acids. The CDR3 loop is CASRKGAANQPQHF. For the CDR3, the DNA is TGTGCCAGCAGGAAAGGGGCCGCAAATCAGCCCCAGCATTTT.

Only one count was recorded for this clone. V is TRBV7-9 and J is TRBJ2-1, with a possible D match to TRBD2 (5 bases). The germline V and J ends were trimmed by 5 bases and 4 bases, with 15 bases remaining between them. CDR3 length: 15 residues. The germline CDR1 and CDR2 sequences are SEHNR and FQNEAQ (reference sequence). In DNA, the CDR3 is TGTGCCAGCAGCCGGTCGGGGAGAGGGTACAATGAGCAGTTCTTC. Amino acids: CASSRSGRGYNEQFF. Filled out from reference TRBV7-9 and TRBJ2-1, the complete variable domain reads DTGVSQNPRHKITKRGQNVTFRCDPISEHNRLYWYRQTLGQGPEFLTYFQNEAQLEKSRLLSDRFSAERPKGSFSTLEIQRTEQGDSAMYLCASSRSGRGYNEQFFGPGTRLTVL.

The V gene is TRBV7-9, the J gene TRBJ1-2; D not resolved. The V and J ends lost 0 bases and 2 bases respectively, with 19 bases between them. From germline, CDR1 is SEHNR and CDR2 FQNEAQ (reference sequence). This CDR3 comprises 18 residues. This CDR3 is CASSLAYPSTAENYGYTF. In DNA, the CDR3 is TGTGCCAGCAGCTTAGCGTACCCCTCTACAGCTGAGAACTATGGCTACACCTTC.

The chain links TRBV28 to TRBJ2-7, with D possibly being TRBD2 (6 bases). This CDR3 is 15 amino acids long. Trimming left V 5 bases short and J 1 base short, with 15 bases between. Looked up from germline, CDR1 is MDHEN and CDR2 is SYDVKM. The CDR3 coding sequence is TGTGCCAGCAGTGGCGGAGGGCGGGGATCCTACGAGCAGTACTTC. This gives the protein CASSGGGRGSYEQYF.

CDR3 in amino acids: CASSLYPVPRSYEQYF. Written as DNA, the CDR3 is TGTGCCAGCAGCTTATATCCGGTCCCGAGGTCCTACGAGCAGTACTTC. The chain carries TRBV7-2 and TRBJ2-7; D is undetermined. CDR3 length: 16 residues. The germline gives CDR1 SGHTA, CDR2 FQGNSA. V lost 2 bases and J lost 1, with 15 bases in between.

The chain uses TRBV2 and TRBJ2-3; 9 bases agree with TRBD2. Germline CDR1 reads SNHLY; CDR2 reads FYNNEI. Trimming removed 10 bases from V and 3 bases from J; junction bases left unmatched: 8. This CDR3 is built from 14 residues. CDR3 sequence: CATLLSGRTDTQYF. For the CDR3, the DNA is TGTGCCACCCTTCTTAGCGGGAGAACAGATACGCAGTATTTT. Together with reference TRBV2 and TRBJ2-3, the CDR3 gives the full variable domain: EPEVTQTPSHQVTQMGQEVILRCVPISNHLYFYWYRQILGQKVEFLVSFYNNEISEKSEIFDDQFSVERPDGSNFTLKIRSTKLEDSAMYFCATLLSGRTDTQYFGPGTRLTVL.

The rearrangement links TRBV27 to TRBJ2-3, with D perhaps TRBD2 (5 bases). CDR3 length: 15 amino acids. V dropped 1 base and J dropped 1 base, with 9 bases sitting between them. The germline V gene encodes CDR1 MNHEY and CDR2 SMNVEV (reference sequence). The CDR3 nucleotides are TGTGCCAGCAGTTTATTTGCGGGTTGCACAGATACGCAGTATTTT. Protein: CASSLFAGCTDTQYF.

This chain links TRBV18 with TRBJ2-7; 12 bases are a match to TRBD1. Germline V gene data show CDR1 as KGHSH and CDR2 as LQKENI. The trim removed 3 bases at V and 6 bases at J, leaving 9 bases unmatched. This CDR3 has 16 amino acids. As DNA, the CDR3 is TGTGCCAGCTCACCCACCGGGACAGGGGGCGGACTCGAGCAGTACTTC. This encodes CASSPTGTGGGLEQYF.

This clone was counted a few times. The gene calls are TRBV4-1 and TRBJ1-1, with 8 positions matching TRBD1. This CDR3 is 17 amino acids long. Germline V gene data show CDR1 as MGHRA and CDR2 as YSYEKL. Unmatched junction bases numbered 11, after V lost 1 base and J lost 4 bases. The CDR3 DNA sequence: TGCGCCAGCAGCCAAGCTCGGCAGGGGGCGCGAGTCACTGAAGCTTTCTTT. Its protein product is CASSQARQGARVTEAFF.

The genes are TRBV7-8 and TRBJ2-2; 8 nucleotides agree with TRBD1. The trim removed 4 bases at V and 3 bases at J, leaving 7 bases unmatched. The germline V gene encodes CDR1 SGHVS and CDR2 FQNEAQ. The CDR3 consists of 16 residues. The CDR3 region is CASSWARGRDTGELFF. In DNA form, the CDR3 reads TGTGCCAGCAGCTGGGCCAGGGGGCGCGACACCGGGGAGCTGTTTTTT.

The rearrangement links TRBV6-5 to TRBJ1-2; D is perhaps TRBD1 (6 bases). CDR3 length equals 16 residues. Trimming shortened V by 2 bases and J by 4 bases, and 17 bases separated the two germline ends. Per the germline V gene, CDR1 is MNHEY and CDR2 is SVGAGI. The CDR3 DNA is TGTGCCAGCAGTTACGCCAAGGGGGGGGGCGGCTATGGCTACACCTTC. It translates to CASSYAKGGGGYGYTF.

The chain links TRBV10-2 to TRBJ2-2; 9 bases align to TRBD2. J gave up 7 bases and V 6 bases, and 15 bases lay outside the gene matches. The CDR3 has 17 amino acids. Germline V CDR1 and CDR2: WSHSY, SAAADI. As DNA, the CDR3 is TGCGCCAGCAGGGGGGACAGCGGGAGGCCCTTGGGCGGGGAGCTGTTTTTT. This encodes CASRGDSGRPLGGELFF.

In its sample, this clone was seen a few times. The genes are TRBV29-1 and TRBJ1-1; D possibly corresponds to TRBD1 (6 bases). From germline, CDR1 is SQVTM and CDR2 ANQGSEA. CDR3 length: 13 amino acids. Trimming cost V 4 bases and J 2 bases, with 11 bases left between them. CDR3 sequence reads: CSVVDRSNTEAFF. The CDR3 nucleotides read TGCAGCGTTGTCGACAGGTCCAACACTGAAGCTTTCTTT. Filled out from reference TRBV29-1 and TRBJ1-1, the complete variable domain reads SAVISQKPSRDICQRGTSLTIQCQVDSQVTMMFWYRQQPGQSLTLIATANQGSEATYESGFVIDKFPISRPNLTFSTLTVSNMSPEDSSIYLCSVVDRSNTEAFFGQGTRLTVV.

This clone has more than one count but fewer than ten. CDR3 coding DNA: TGTGCCAGCAGTGGCGTCCTCCGGGACAGTCGCAATCAGCCCCAGCATTTT. Translating gives CASSGVLRDSRNQPQHF. The J gene is TRBJ1-5, the V gene TRBV2; 7 bases fit TRBD1. This CDR3 has 17 residues. Per germline, CDR1 SNHLY and CDR2 FYNNEI. V dropped 4 bases and J dropped 2; count of bases not matched to a gene: 11.

The chain carries TRBV11-2 and TRBJ2-5; 7 nucleotides line up with TRBD1. The CDR3 is 13 amino acids. V lost 5 bases to trimming and J lost 4 bases; unmatched junction nucleotides: 4. Germline V gives CDR1 SGHAT, CDR2 FQNNGV. The CDR3 coding sequence is TGTGCCAGCAGCCTTCGACAGGGAGAGACCCAGTACTTC. Protein sequence: CASSLRQGETQYF.

The chain recombines TRBV30 with TRBJ2-1; 13 nucleotides agree with TRBD2. Germline V lookup: CDR1 GTSNPN, CDR2 SVGIG (reference sequence). V was pared by 7 bases and J by 8 bases, with 14 bases of the junction left unmatched. CDR3 length: 16 residues. The CDR3: CASEPTSGRARDEQFF. CDR3 bases: TGTGCCTCGGAGCCAACTAGCGGGAGGGCCCGGGATGAGCAGTTCTTC.

The chain employs TRBV14 and TRBJ2-2; unclear D gene. Trimming left V 2 bases short and J 4 bases short, with 8 bases between. In germline, CDR1 is SGHDN, CDR2 FVKESK. The CDR3 has 14 amino acids. The CDR3 sequence: CASSQCSGTGELFF. DNA for the CDR3: TGTGCCAGCAGCCAATGTAGTGGCACCGGGGAGCTGTTTTTT.

This chain connects TRBV19 to TRBJ1-1, with 10 bases lining up with TRBD1. This CDR3 has 14 residues. Trimming took 5 bases from V and 4 from J; bases not matched to a gene: 4. Per germline, CDR1 LNHDA and CDR2 SQIVND (reference sequence). The CDR3 spells CASSGGQGCTEAFF. DNA for the CDR3: TGTGCCAGTAGTGGGGGACAGGGGTGCACTGAAGCTTTCTTT.